Listed below are T cell receptor beta chains from one sample, sequenced in a study of blood T cell repertoires in COVID-19. Only in-frame clones appear in the TCRdb table, and some are missing; sequencing was by immunoSEQ multiplex PCR. The data hold around 270,000 clones, with 65% to 85% observed a single time. The specimen sequenced was peripheral blood. These receptors were obtained from a woman aged 40 to 55 who had recovered from COVID-19. The CDR3 runs from the conserved cysteine through the conserved F or W. Rows give clone size only sometimes, using once, few, many, or a class for an expanded clone.

J,length,V,size,CDR3
TRBJ1-1,16,TRBV18,-,CASSPQDRGRNTEAFF
TRBJ2-7,13,TRBV5-1,-,CASSFGTAGGQYF
TRBJ2-7,15,TRBV7-8,-,CASRRGESPWLEQYF
TRBJ1-5,14,TRBV11-3,few,CASSQQGSNQPQHF
TRBJ1-5,13,TRBV28,-,CASSPPAGQPQHF
TRBJ1-1,16,TRBV11-2,-,CASSDKYRGPGTEAFF
TRBJ1-6,15,TRBV5-1,few,CASSLGGGYRDSLHF
TRBJ2-3,14,TRBV5-1,-,CASSSQTGADTQYF
TRBJ2-2,18,TRBV7-3,once,CASSLRGGSGSNTGELFF
TRBJ1-2,15,TRBV28,-,CASSPPTPPGIGYTF
TRBJ2-3,17,TRBV11-2,-,CASRWGLGMIPTDTQYF
TRBJ2-7,15,TRBV7-9,-,CASSHGRDRAYEQYF
TRBJ2-3,14,TRBV28,-,CASSAGGSGDTQYF
TRBJ1-5,15,TRBV28,-,CASSGQGWNNQPQHF
TRBJ1-6,14,TRBV7-3,-,CASRADSLYSPLHF
TRBJ1-2,11,TRBV4-1,-,CASSQDQDSTF